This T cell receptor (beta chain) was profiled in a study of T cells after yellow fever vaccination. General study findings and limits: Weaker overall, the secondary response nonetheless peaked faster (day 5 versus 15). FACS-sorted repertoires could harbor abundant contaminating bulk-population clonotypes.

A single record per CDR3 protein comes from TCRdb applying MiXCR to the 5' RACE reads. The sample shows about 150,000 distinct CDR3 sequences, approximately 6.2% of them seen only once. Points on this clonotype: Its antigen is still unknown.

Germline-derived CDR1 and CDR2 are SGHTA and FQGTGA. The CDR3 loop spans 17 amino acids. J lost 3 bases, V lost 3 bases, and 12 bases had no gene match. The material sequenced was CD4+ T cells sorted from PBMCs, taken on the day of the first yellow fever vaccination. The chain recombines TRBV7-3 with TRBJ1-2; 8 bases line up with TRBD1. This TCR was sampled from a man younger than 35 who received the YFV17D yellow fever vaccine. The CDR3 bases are TGTGCCAGCAGCTTTGCGGGACAGGCCCTAGAATACTATGGCTACACCTTC. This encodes CASSFAGQALEYYGYTF.